This T cell receptor beta chain was documented in a study of naive and memory T cell subsets. Findings and caveats of the study: Over 90% of naive TCR sequences appeared only once, unlike memory subsets. Especially in CD8 cells, naive repertoires contained a few larger clonotypes, possibly CD45RA-re-expressing memory cells.

The CDR3 runs to 16 residues. Per germline, CDR1 SGHDN and CDR2 FVKESK. V shed 2 bases, J shed 5 bases, and the junction held 9 bases outside the gene matches. The beta constant-region primer was an equimolar mix of two oligonucleotides covering TRBC1 and TRBC2. Ligated cDNA was amplified by four rounds of PCR with nested alpha and beta constant-region primers and SP2. TCRdb ran MiXCR on the UMI-ligation and nested PCR reads and lists one entry per CDR3 protein. The profile covers about 90,000 distinct CDR3 sequences, with about 10% appearing a single time and more than 0.11% taken by the ten largest. On this clonotype itself: The antigen remains undetermined.

Cells stained for CD3, CD4, CD8, CD45RA and CD27 were sorted into four subsets. The sequencing sample was made of naive CD4+ T cells from blood. This TCR was recovered from a human donor in good health. V is TRBV14 and J is TRBJ2-3, with TRBD2 matching over 8 bases. CDR3 sequence reads: CASSQTQHSGIDTQYF. The CDR3 coding sequence is TGTGCCAGCAGCCAAACGCAACATAGCGGGATAGATACGCAGTATTTT. Supplemented by reference TRBV14 and TRBJ2-3, the full variable domain reads EAGVTQFPSHSVIEKGQTVTLRCDPISGHDNLYWYRRVMGKEIKFLLHFVKESKQDESGMPNNRFLAERTGGTYSTLKVQPAELEDSGVYFCASSQTQHSGIDTQYFGPGTRLTVL.